This TCR beta chain emerged from a study of OX40 agonist ivuxolimab in advanced cancers. Overall study context: Having had anti-PD-1, anti-PD-L1 or anti-CTLA-4 therapy before was allowed, and roughly 40% had some. General study findings and limits: With doses of 0.1 to 3.0 mg/kg, CD4+ and CD8+ blood T cells had undergone clonal expansion by week 6.

Remarks on this clone: Its specificity is unknown.

Generated by immunoSEQ multiplex PCR, the TCRdb table keeps only in-frame clones and is missing some. The table records 45,000 to 65,000 clones, approximately 86% of them present only once. The CDR3 consists of 13 residues. CDR1 and CDR2 (germline): GTSNPN, SVGIG (reference sequence). With 2 bases removed from V and 3 bases from J, the gap between germline ends came to 11 bases. The sequence was obtained from an adult with an advanced solid tumor such as melanoma, head and neck, liver or kidney cancer. The input for sequencing was CD4+ or CD8+ T cells sorted from blood, taken in a trial of the OX40 agonist ivuxolimab. This chain uses TRBV30 with TRBJ2-7; TRBD1 or TRBD2 may be the D gene (5 bases each). CDR3 DNA sequence: TGTGCCTGGAGTCCAGGGACCAACTACGAGCAGTACTTC. Its protein is CAWSPGTNYEQYF.